These 3 T cell receptor beta chains were sequenced from one sample in a study of cytotoxic CD8 clonotypes in ibrutinib-treated CLL. Sequenced by immunoSEQ multiplex PCR; TCRdb stores in-frame clones only, minus some. The data hold about 12,000 clones, with approximately 85% observed a single time. The sequencing used PBMCs, collected at disease progression, from a patient treated with ibrutinib. These receptors were collected from a human donor with chronic lymphocytic leukemia.

By its share, this clone is medium-sized. The V gene is TRBV27, the J gene TRBJ2-7; D might be TRBD2 (5 bases). Trimming took 3 bases from V and 5 from J, leaving 11 bases between them. Per the germline V gene, CDR1 is MNHEY and CDR2 is SMNVEV (reference sequence). CDR3 length equals 13 residues. The CDR3 DNA follows: TGTGCCAGCAGTTTGGGGTGGAGGAACGAGCAGTACTTC. Its protein product is CASSLGWRNEQYF.

The rearrangement uses TRBV5-4 and TRBJ2-2, with a weak D call TRBD2 (5 bases). Looked up from germline, CDR1 is SGHNT and CDR2 is YYREEE (reference sequence). V dropped 0 bases and J dropped 6 bases, with 12 bases sitting between them. CDR3 length: 15 residues. The CDR3 reads CASSLGTSDAGELFF. As DNA, the CDR3 is TGTGCCAGCAGCTTGGGGACTTCCGATGCCGGGGAGCTGTTTTTT.

This chain joins TRBV5-4 and TRBJ1-2, with 11 nucleotides matching TRBD1. This CDR3 is built from 14 residues. V trimming: 5 bases; J trimming: 8 bases; junction bases outside the gene matches: 8. In germline, CDR1 is SGHNT, CDR2 YYREEE (reference sequence). CDR3 sequence reads: CASRLDRGLMGYTF. CDR3 bases: TGTGCCAGCAGGCTGGACAGGGGGCTGATGGGCTACACCTTC.